This TCR beta chain was identified during a study of cytomegalovirus exposure and HLA in healthy donors. Study at large: HLA-typed donors were the source of 83 million or so unique TCRs held in an early data release. Study-level findings and limits: It has been reported that TCR beta sequences accurately predicted the HLA-A and HLA-B alleles of most subjects. Most of the CMV-associated TCR beta chains (in a later analysis) appeared to be HLA-restricted.

Researchers ran the PCR with 60 Vbeta and 13 Jbeta primers. Profiled with immunoSEQ multiplex PCR; TCRdb holds only in-frame clones, not every one. The ten most abundant clones cover 2.5% to 3% of a sample with tens of thousands of clones. The CDR3 is 16 amino acids. Between the trimmed V and J ends, which lost 1 base and 2 bases, there was a span of 13 bases. Germline V lookup: CDR1 SGHVS, CDR2 FNYEAQ. A note on this clone: What it recognizes is unknown.

Sequencing was carried out using PBMCs. The chain carries TRBV7-6 and TRBJ2-3; D may be TRBD2 (7 bases). The TCR sequence derives from a man aged 35-49 years in good health and CMV-seronegative. The CDR3 spells CASSLGAGAYTDTQYF. CDR3 coding DNA: TGTGCCAGCAGCTTAGGTGCGGGGGCCTACACAGATACGCAGTATTTT. Full variable domain (rest looked up from reference TRBV7-6 and TRBJ2-3): GAGVSQSPRYKVTKRGQDVALRCDPISGHVSLYWYRQALGQGPEFLTYFNYEAQQDKSGLPNDRFSAERPEGSISTLTIQRTEQRDSAMYRCASSLGAGAYTDTQYFGPGTRLTVL.